The clone carrying this T cell receptor beta chain was recorded many times. This sample stems from a study of blood T cell repertoires in COVID-19. The wider study: The United States, Italy and Spain provided the acute and convalescent COVID-19 samples. Nucleic acid was either cDNA or gDNA, and it came from T cells, B-cell-depleted T cells, or PBMCs.

Authors' processing steps: Amplification from reference gene primers served as the basis for estimated nucleated cell counts. TCRdb keeps only in-frame clones here, not all; method: immunoSEQ multiplex PCR. The D gene and trimming were derived from the DNA, and the V and J assignments and clone size from that table. The sample shows 410,000 or so clones, about nine tenths of them seen only once. V gave up 3 bases and J gave up 5 bases, with 4 bases separating them. There are 11 residues in the CDR3. Germline V lookup: CDR1 SNHLY, CDR2 FYNNEI. The chain carries TRBV2 and TRBJ1-2; D is uncertain. The sequence was collected from a woman aged 25 to 39 with active or convalescent COVID-19. Source material: peripheral blood. The chain's CDR3 is CASSDQYGYTF. Written as DNA, the CDR3 is TGTGCCAGCAGTGACCAGTATGGCTACACCTTC. Looking up the rest from reference TRBV2 and TRBJ1-2 gives the full variable domain: EPEVTQTPSHQVTQMGQEVILRCVPISNHLYFYWYRQILGQKVEFLVSFYNNEISEKSEIFDDQFSVERPDGSNFTLKIRSTKLEDSAMYFCASSDQYGYTFGSGTRLTVV.